These T cell receptor beta chains were read from a single sample in a study of cytomegalovirus exposure and HLA in healthy donors. TCRdb's copy holds only in-frame clones and misses some; the assay was immunoSEQ multiplex PCR. The table records over 100,000 clones, 70% of them present only once. The sample taken for sequencing was PBMCs. The receptors come from a man aged 25-40 years in good health and CMV-seropositive. The CDR3 runs from the conserved cysteine through the conserved F or W. D genes are given only for firm matches. Expanded clones are given a class, and other clones once, few, many or no size at all.

V gene,clone size,D gene,J gene,CDR3 DNA,CDR3 protein
TRBV19,few,TRBD1,TRBJ1-2,TGTGCCAGTAGCGGCCTGAGGGCAGGGGGAAAGGGCTACACCTTC,CASSGLRAGGKGYTF
TRBV10-1,.,TRBD2,TRBJ2-3,TGCGCCAGCAGTGAAGGGACTAGCGGGATAAAAGATACGCAGTATTTT,CASSEGTSGIKDTQYF
TRBV5-1,.,.,TRBJ1-1,TGCGCCAGCAGCTTGGCGGGGGGGGTGTACAGCACTGAAGCTTTCTTT,CASSLAGGVYSTEAFF
TRBV2,few,.,TRBJ2-5,TGTGCCAGCCGGGGGACTTTCCAAGAGACCCAGTACTTC,CASRGTFQETQYF
TRBV4-3,.,TRBD2,TRBJ2-1,TGCGCCAGCAGCCCCCCGCGGGGACTAGCGGTGTACAATGAGCAGTTCTTC,CASSPPRGLAVYNEQFF
TRBV28,.,TRBD1,TRBJ1-4,TGTGCCAGCAGTTTAAGTGGGACAGGGGGAGAAAAACTGTTTTTT,CASSLSGTGGEKLFF
TRBV7-2,once,.,TRBJ2-5,TGTGCCAGCTCCCGACAGACAGGGAGGGAGACCCAGTACTTC,CASSRQTGRETQYF
TRBV2,.,TRBD1,TRBJ2-7,TGTGCCAGCAGGGCGGAACCGGGACAGGGCTACGAGCAGTACTTC,CASRAEPGQGYEQYF
TRBV7-9,.,.,TRBJ2-5,TGTGCCAGCAGCTTAGTTCGTTTAGGAGAACCGACCCAGTACTTC,CASSLVRLGEPTQYF
TRBV11-2,.,TRBD1,TRBJ1-1,TGTGCCAGCAGCCCAGGGACAGGGCGGGACACTGAAGCTTTCTTT,CASSPGTGRDTEAFF
TRBV30,few,TRBD2,TRBJ2-3,TGTGCCTGGAGTTTGACTAGCGGTAGCACAGATACGCAGTATTTT,CAWSLTSGSTDTQYF
TRBV5-1,few,.,TRBJ2-2,TGCGCCAGCAGTTCTCAGGGGGGCACCGGGGAGCTGTTTTTT,CASSSQGGTGELFF
TRBV7-8,.,TRBD1,TRBJ2-2,TGTGCCAGCAGTTCGAACCGGGACAGGGGCACCGGGGAGCTGTTTTTT,CASSSNRDRGTGELFF
TRBV28,.,.,TRBJ1-2,TGTGCCAGCAGAGGGGGGGGAGCTAACTATGGCTACACCTTC,CASRGGGANYGYTF
TRBV5-4,.,.,TRBJ1-5,TGTGCCAGCAGCTCGTGGGACAAGGACAATAGCAATCAGCCCCAGCATTTT,CASSSWDKDNSNQPQHF
TRBV2,.,.,TRBJ2-7,TGTGCCAGCAGTGACGAGGGAAAGCGGTACGAGCAGTACTTC,CASSDEGKRYEQYF
TRBV11-3,.,.,TRBJ2-5,TGTGCCAGCAGCTTGGGGCGGGGGCGAGAGACCCAGTACTTC,CASSLGRGRETQYF
TRBV11-3,.,TRBD2,TRBJ2-4,TGTGCCAGCAGCTTTTCGACTAGCGGGAACCCCTTCTCCAAAAACATTCAGTACTTC,CASSFSTSGNPFSKNIQYF
TRBV7-3,.,.,TRBJ1-2,TGTGCCAGCAGCTTAGACAGCGACTATGGCTACACCTTC,CASSLDSDYGYTF
TRBV30,.,.,TRBJ1-1,TGTGCCTGGAGTGTGGGCAGGGACACTGAAGCTTTCTTT,CAWSVGRDTEAFF
TRBV27,.,TRBD2,TRBJ2-5,TGTGCCAGCAGTTTTGGGTCTAGCGGGATGAAGGGGGTTGGGACCCAGTACTTC,CASSFGSSGMKGVGTQYF
TRBV11-3,.,.,TRBJ1-1,TGTGCCAGCAGCTTAGATGATAACAGGTGGACTGAAGCTTTCTTT,CASSLDDNRWTEAFF
TRBV6-1,.,.,TRBJ2-1,TGTGCCAGCAAGGTGTTAAGCAGGGGGGTTAATGAGCAGTTCTTC,CASKVLSRGVNEQFF
TRBV30,.,TRBD2,TRBJ2-1,TGTGCCTGGAGTGTTAGCGGGAGCACCTACAATGAGCAGTTCTTC,CAWSVSGSTYNEQFF
TRBV6-5,.,TRBD1,TRBJ1-5,TGTGCCAGCAGGGGGACAGGGCAGCCCCAGCATTTT,CASRGTGQPQHF
TRBV7-3,.,.,TRBJ2-1,TGTGCCAGCAGCTTTGGAGCCGCCTCCAACCCGTTCTTC,CASSFGAASNPFF
TRBV10-3,.,TRBD2,TRBJ2-1,TGTGCCATCGCGGGAAGCGGGAGACACAATGAGCAGTTCTTC,CAIAGSGRHNEQFF
TRBV19,.,.,TRBJ1-3,TGTGCCAGTAGTGGAGGGGACCTGAGAAACACCATATATTTT,CASSGGDLRNTIYF
TRBV7-7,.,.,TRBJ2-1,TGTGCTAGCAGCTTAGTATTGGGGCCTGCCTCCTACAATGAGCAGTTCTTC,CASSLVLGPASYNEQFF
TRBV5-8,once,TRBD1,TRBJ1-1,TGTGCCAGCAGCCTGGACAGGGGATCATTAGATGAAGCTTTCTTT,CASSLDRGSLDEAFF
TRBV28,.,.,TRBJ1-1,TGTGCCAGCCTTACGGGGGGCGGTGAGAACACTGAAGCTTTCTTT,CASLTGGGENTEAFF
TRBV14,.,.,TRBJ2-1,TGTGCCAGCAGCCGAACGACAGTCTACAATGAGCAGTTCTTC,CASSRTTVYNEQFF
TRBV27,once,TRBD1,TRBJ2-2,TGTGCCAGCAGCCATGGACAGGGACACACCGGGGAGCTGTTTTTT,CASSHGQGHTGELFF
TRBV5-5,.,TRBD1,TRBJ1-5,TGTGCCAGCAGCCTAGGGACAGGACTTAGCAATCAGCCCCAGCATTTT,CASSLGTGLSNQPQHF
TRBV15,.,TRBD1,TRBJ1-2,TGTGCCACCAGCCCTGGGAGGACAGGGTACTATGGCTACACCTTC,CATSPGRTGYYGYTF
TRBV5-1,.,TRBD2,TRBJ2-7,TGCGCCAGCAGCTACAGCGGGGTCTCCTACGAGCAGTACTTC,CASSYSGVSYEQYF
TRBV11-2,.,TRBD2,TRBJ2-5,TGTGCCAGCAGCTTACTAGCGGGAGGGGAGACCCAGTACTTC,CASSLLAGGETQYF
TRBV28,.,TRBD1,TRBJ1-1,TGTGCCAGCAGTCCCTCAGGGGGCCGGGCTTTCTTT,CASSPSGGRAFF
TRBV4-1,once,TRBD2,TRBJ2-3,TGCGCCAGCAGCCGCTGGACTAGCGGGAGGGAAAGGGGCACAGATACGCAGTATTTT,CASSRWTSGRERGTDTQYF
TRBV12-5,.,.,TRBJ1-6,TGTGCTAGTGGTTTTGTAGTTTCCGGGGGAAATTCACCCCTCCACTTT,CASGFVVSGGNSPLHF
TRBV27,.,TRBD2,TRBJ2-3,TGTGCCAGCAGTATACGACTAGCGGGAATCACAGATACGCAGTATTTT,CASSIRLAGITDTQYF
TRBV7-9,few,TRBD1,TRBJ2-7,TGTGCCAGCAGCTCCTCCGACAGGGGAGACTACGAGCAGTACTTC,CASSSSDRGDYEQYF
TRBV25-1,.,.,TRBJ1-2,TGTGCCAGCAGTGAATCCGAAGCAGGGCACCACAACTATGGCTACACCTTC,CASSESEAGHHNYGYTF
TRBV6-5,once,TRBD1,TRBJ1-1,TGTGCCAGCAGTTTCACCGGGACAGGGGACACTGAAGCTTTCTTT,CASSFTGTGDTEAFF
TRBV5-1,once,.,TRBJ1-1,TGCGCCAGCAGCGGAGTCGGGGGAGACACTGAAGCTTTCTTT,CASSGVGGDTEAFF
TRBV5-1,few,TRBD1,TRBJ2-1,TGCGCCAGCAGCGCGGGACAGGCCGGCTCCTACAATGAGCAGTTCTTC,CASSAGQAGSYNEQFF
TRBV28,.,.,TRBJ1-5,TGTGCCAGCACTCAAGGGGGTCAGCCCCAGCATTTT,CASTQGGQPQHF
TRBV7-9,.,.,TRBJ2-5,TGTGCCAGCAGCTTAGCGCGGGAGACCCAGTACTTC,CASSLARETQYF
TRBV4-2,.,.,TRBJ1-1,TGTGCCAGCAGCCAGGTCGACAGAAACACTGAAGCTTTCTTT,CASSQVDRNTEAFF
TRBV28,once,.,TRBJ1-6,TGTGCCAGCTTGCAGGGAAATTCACCCCTCCACTTT,CASLQGNSPLHF
TRBV30,.,.,TRBJ2-2,TGTGCCTGGAGTGCTCTGGGCGGGGGCCTGAACACCGGGGAGCTGTTTTTT,CAWSALGGGLNTGELFF
TRBV2,few,.,TRBJ1-3,TGTGCCAGCAGTGAAGAGTTGAGGAACACCATATATTTT,CASSEELRNTIYF
TRBV4-1,few,TRBD1,TRBJ2-2,TGCGCCAGCAGCCAAGATCCAGGGGGACGGGGCGGGGAGCTGTTTTTT,CASSQDPGGRGGELFF
TRBV27,few,.,TRBJ2-3,TGTGCCAGCAGTCCGGGATCCCGCAGGGGTGATACGCAGTATTTT,CASSPGSRRGDTQYF
TRBV28,.,TRBD2,TRBJ2-5,TGTGCCAGCAGTCCGCAACTAGCGGGAGGGCCAGTTAAGTACGCGGAGACCCAGTACTTC,CASSPQLAGGPVKYAETQYF
TRBV11-3,few,.,TRBJ2-7,TGTGCCAGCAGTCTAACCCTTTTCTACGAGCAGTACTTC,CASSLTLFYEQYF
TRBV6-5,.,.,TRBJ1-1,TGTGCCAGCATTGGGGGAGGGGACACTGAAGCTTTCTTT,CASIGGGDTEAFF
TRBV9,.,TRBD2,TRBJ2-5,TGTGCCAGCAGCGTAGGGGTTGGGGAGGGCAGGGAGACCCAGTACTTC,CASSVGVGEGRETQYF
TRBV5-4,.,TRBD1,TRBJ1-2,TGTGCCAGCAGCTTTTTGGACAGGGGGTCCTATGGCTACACCTTC,CASSFLDRGSYGYTF